The sequence of this T cell receptor beta chain was determined in a study of blood T cell repertoires in COVID-19. Study-level background: The United States, Italy and Spain supplied acute and convalescent COVID-19 samples. PBMCs, B-cell-depleted T cells, or T cells were the source of the cDNA or gDNA that made up the material.

Sequencing used immunoSEQ multiplex PCR; TCRdb keeps in-frame clones, though not all of them. The table shows roughly 110,000 clones, with 76% occurring only once. V dropped 4 bases and J dropped 3; count of bases not matched to a gene: 2. Germline CDR1 and CDR2: MDHEN and SYDVKM. CDR3 length equals 14 residues. Recruited during active infection, patients (from Seattle) were subsequently followed longitudinally. This clonotype originated in a man older than 75 with COVID-19, enrolled during active disease. The gene calls are TRBV28 and TRBJ2-7, with 11 bases identical to TRBD1. Specimen: peripheral blood. The CDR3 DNA sequence: TGTGCCAGCAGTTCGGGACAGGGGGTCTACGAGCAGTACTTC. Translation: CASSSGQGVYEQYF.